This T cell receptor (beta chain) was observed in a study of T cells in Graves' hyperthyroidism and ophthalmopathy. J was trimmed by 4 bases and V by 8 bases; bases with no gene match: 3. The CDR3 totals 13 residues. The V gene's germline CDR1 is MNHNS and CDR2 SASEGT. Stability of Graves' hyperthyroidism was defined as absent ophthalmopathy progression within 18 months. From RNA transcripts, TCR beta CDR3 regions were amplified. The HTBI primer set was used in a first-round RT-PCR of the TCR CDR3. TCRdb processed the multiplex PCR reads anew with MiXCR; each CDR3 protein has one entry. Of about 420,000 distinct CDR3 sequences in the sample, about 15% were seen once. Ten or more counts support this clonotype. Its antigen is not known. General observations from the study: Clonotypes that were expanded in thyroid above 0.001 mostly appeared in blood too.

Sequenced sample: blood. This clonotype was obtained from a woman aged 18-29 years with Graves' hyperthyroidism. This chain joins TRBV6-1 and TRBJ2-5; TRBD2 agrees at 11 bases. CDR3 loop: CASLAGGGETQYF. The CDR3 bases are TGTGCCAGCTTAGCGGGAGGGGGAGAGACCCAGTACTTC.